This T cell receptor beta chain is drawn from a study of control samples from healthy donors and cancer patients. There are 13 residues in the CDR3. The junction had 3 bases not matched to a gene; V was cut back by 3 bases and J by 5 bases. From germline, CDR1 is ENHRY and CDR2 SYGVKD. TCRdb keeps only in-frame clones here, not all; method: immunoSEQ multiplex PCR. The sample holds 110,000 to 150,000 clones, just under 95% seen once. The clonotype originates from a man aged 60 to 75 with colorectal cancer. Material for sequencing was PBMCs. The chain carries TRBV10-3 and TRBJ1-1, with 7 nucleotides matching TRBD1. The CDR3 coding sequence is TGTGCCATCAGTGAAGGGGGACAGACTGAAGCTTTCTTT. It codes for CAISEGGQTEAFF.